This T cell receptor beta chain was captured by sequencing in a study of T cells in Graves' hyperthyroidism and ophthalmopathy. Across the whole study: Peripheral blood was secured at the point of initial diagnosis, before any treatment.

The CDR3 regions of TCR beta were amplified from RNA transcripts. RT-PCR in the first round (using the HTBI primer set) targeted the TCR CDR3. Via MiXCR, TCRdb re-called the multiplex PCR reads, giving one row per CDR3 protein. Altogether under 350,000 distinct CDR3 sequences are present, approximately 22% being singletons, with the ten largest covering about 50%. The count of this clonotype is one. V lost 6 bases, J lost 3 bases, and 8 bases stayed unmatched. CDR1 SNHLY and CDR2 FYNNEI come from the germline V gene. The CDR3 is 15 amino acids. Sample: blood. This sequence originates from a woman aged 45-65 years with Graves' hyperthyroidism. This sequence joins TRBV2 and TRBJ2-1, with 7 bases aligning to TRBD2. CDR3 in amino acids: CASRERGDDYNEQFF. The CDR3 DNA follows: TGTGCCAGCAGGGAACGGGGGGACGACTACAATGAGCAGTTCTTC.